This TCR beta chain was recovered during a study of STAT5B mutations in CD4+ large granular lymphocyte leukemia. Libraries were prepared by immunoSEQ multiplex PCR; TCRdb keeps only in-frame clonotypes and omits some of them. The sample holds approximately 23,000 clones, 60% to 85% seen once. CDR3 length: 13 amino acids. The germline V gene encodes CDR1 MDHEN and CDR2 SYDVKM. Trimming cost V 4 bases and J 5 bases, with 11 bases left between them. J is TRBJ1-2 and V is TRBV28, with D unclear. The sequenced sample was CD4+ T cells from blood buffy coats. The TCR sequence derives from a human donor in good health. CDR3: CASSSQTLYGYTF. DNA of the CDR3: TGTGCCAGCAGTTCCCAAACATTGTATGGCTACACCTTC.